This entry features one T cell receptor beta chain sequence. Its antigen remains unidentified. This specimen belongs to a study of PD-L1 blockade in urothelial cancer. Points from the study as a whole: Sub-median blood TCR clonality before treatment predicted longer survival.

Data came from immunoSEQ multiplex PCR; TCRdb stores just in-frame clones and leaves some out. There are 50,000 to 65,000 clones in the sample; 85% to 90% occur only once, and 2.9% lies in the top ten. The sample was PBMCs, taken around atezolizumab (anti-PD-L1) treatment. This clonotype was sampled from a man in his forties or fifties with urothelial cancer.

Written as DNA, the CDR3 is TGTGCCAGCAGCCTACTAGCGGGAGAATCCAAAAACATTCAGTACTTC. Amino acids: CASSLLAGESKNIQYF. The chain uses TRBV5-4 and TRBJ2-4, with 11 bases fitting TRBD2. The CDR3 loop spans 16 amino acids. Germline loops: CDR1 SGHNT, CDR2 YYREEE (reference sequence). V lost 4 bases to trimming and J lost 2 bases; unmatched junction nucleotides: 5.